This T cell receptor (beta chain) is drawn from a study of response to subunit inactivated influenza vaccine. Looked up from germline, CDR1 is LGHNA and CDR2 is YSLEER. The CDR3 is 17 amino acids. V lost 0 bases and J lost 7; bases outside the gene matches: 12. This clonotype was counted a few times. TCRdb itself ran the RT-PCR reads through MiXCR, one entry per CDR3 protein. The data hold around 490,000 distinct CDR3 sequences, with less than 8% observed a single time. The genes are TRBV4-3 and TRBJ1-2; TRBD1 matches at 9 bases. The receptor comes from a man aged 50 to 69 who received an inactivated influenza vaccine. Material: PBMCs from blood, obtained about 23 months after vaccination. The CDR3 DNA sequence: TGCGCCAGCAGCCAAGACTTTTCTGGGACAGGGCGAGGTGGCTACACCTTC. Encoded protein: CASSQDFSGTGRGGYTF.